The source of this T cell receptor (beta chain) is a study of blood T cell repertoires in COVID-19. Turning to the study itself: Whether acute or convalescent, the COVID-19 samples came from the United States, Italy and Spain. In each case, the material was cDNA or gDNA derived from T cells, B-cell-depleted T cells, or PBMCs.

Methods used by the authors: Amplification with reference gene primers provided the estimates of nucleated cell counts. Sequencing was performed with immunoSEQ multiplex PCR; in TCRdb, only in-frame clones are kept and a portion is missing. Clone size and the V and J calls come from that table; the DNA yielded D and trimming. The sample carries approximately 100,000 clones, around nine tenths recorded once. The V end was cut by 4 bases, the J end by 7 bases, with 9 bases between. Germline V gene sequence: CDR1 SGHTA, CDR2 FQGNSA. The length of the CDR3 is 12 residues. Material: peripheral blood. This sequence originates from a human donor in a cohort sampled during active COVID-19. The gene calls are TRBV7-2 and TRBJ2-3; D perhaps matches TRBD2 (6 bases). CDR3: CASSYGGYTQYF. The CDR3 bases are TGTGCCAGCAGCTACGGGGGTTATACGCAGTATTTT. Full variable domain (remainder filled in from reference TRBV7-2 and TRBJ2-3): GAGVSQSPSNKVTEKGKDVELRCDPISGHTALYWYRQSLGQGLEFLIYFQGNSAPDKSGLPSDRFSAERTGGSVSTLTIQRTQQEDSAVYLCASSYGGYTQYFGPGTRLTVL.